This TCR beta chain comes out of a study of T-cell reconstitution after alpha-beta-depleted transplantation in children. A few counts support this clonotype. Its antigen remains unknown. There are 13 residues in the CDR3. After removal of 5 bases from V and 2 bases from J, the junction contained 4 bases not matched to a gene. The germline CDR1 and CDR2 sequences are SQVTM and ANQGSEA. Preparation of the TCRbeta library was carried out with unique molecular identifiers. TCRdb re-derived calls from the PCR reads in MiXCR, one entry per CDR3 protein. Among some 840,000 distinct CDR3 sequences listed, roughly 15% were seen once. The study's findings and limits: Surviving thymic progenitors and recipient T cells were the source of high TCRbeta diversity at day 60 in some patients. After one year, T-cell counts and TCRbeta diversity mostly came from new T cells. As was reported, about two months after transplant, alpha-beta T cells came from several hundred expanded graft clones.

This chain uses TRBV29-1 with TRBJ1-1; 8 bases match TRBD1. The origin of this receptor is a male patient younger than 18 who had a stem cell transplant for acute lymphoblastic leukemia, so the T cells may come from the graft donor. Material: PBMCs, mostly from graft donor cells, obtained 360 days after TCRalphabeta/CD19-depleted stem cell transplant. The DNA for the CDR3 is TGCAGCGTTTGGACAGGGTTAAACACTGAAGCTTTCTTT. Translated: CSVWTGLNTEAFF.